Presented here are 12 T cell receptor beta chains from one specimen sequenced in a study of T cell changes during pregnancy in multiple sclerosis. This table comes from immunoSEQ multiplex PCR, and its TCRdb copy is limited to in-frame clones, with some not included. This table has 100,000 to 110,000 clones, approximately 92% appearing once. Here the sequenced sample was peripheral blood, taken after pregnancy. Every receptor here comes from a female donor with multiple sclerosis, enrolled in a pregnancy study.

The DNA for the CDR3 is TGCGCCACCTCTAGATTCTGGTCCTTATACGAGCAGTACTTC. Translation: CATSRFWSLYEQYF. The chain is built from TRBV10-1 and TRBJ2-7; D gene uncertain. The CDR3 is made up of 14 amino acids. The V gene's germline CDR1 is WNHNN and CDR2 SYGVQD (reference sequence). The V gene lost 10 bases and the J gene lost 4 bases, with 20 bases spanning the gap.

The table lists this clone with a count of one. The DNA for the CDR3 is TGTGCCAGCAGCGTCTCCGGGACAGGGGGTCCCTTAGCGGTTGAGCAGTTCTTC. Translating gives CASSVSGTGGPLAVEQFF. The rearrangement uses TRBV9 and TRBJ2-1; 11 bases agree with TRBD1. This CDR3 contains 18 residues. Looked up from germline, CDR1 is SGDLS and CDR2 is YYNGEE. The V segment lost 2 bases and the J segment 9 bases; nucleotides outside the gene matches: 16. The whole variable domain, remainder taken from reference TRBV9 and TRBJ2-1, is DSGVTQTPKHLITATGQRVTLRCSPRSGDLSVYWYQQSLDQGLQFLIQYYNGEERAKGNILERFSAQQFPDLHSELNLSSLELGDSALYFCASSVSGTGGPLAVEQFFGPGTRLTVL.

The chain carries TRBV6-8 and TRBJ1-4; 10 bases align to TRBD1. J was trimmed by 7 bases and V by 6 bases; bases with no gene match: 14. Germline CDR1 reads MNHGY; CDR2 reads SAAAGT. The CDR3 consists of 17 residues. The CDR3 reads CASSPTGTGVLREKLFF. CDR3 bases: TGTGCCAGCAGCCCTACCGGGACAGGGGTATTACGTGAAAAACTGTTTTTT.

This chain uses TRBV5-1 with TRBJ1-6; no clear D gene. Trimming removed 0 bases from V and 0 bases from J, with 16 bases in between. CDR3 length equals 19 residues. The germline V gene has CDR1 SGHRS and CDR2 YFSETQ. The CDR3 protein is CASSLGGSPLDSYNSPLHF. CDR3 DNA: TGCGCCAGCAGCTTGGGAGGGTCGCCACTAGACTCCTATAATTCACCCCTCCACTTT.

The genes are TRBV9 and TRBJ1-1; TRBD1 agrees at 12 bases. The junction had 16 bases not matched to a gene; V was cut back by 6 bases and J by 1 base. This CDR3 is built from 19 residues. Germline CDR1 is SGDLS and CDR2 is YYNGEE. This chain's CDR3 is CASTKDLPGQGAGNTEAFF. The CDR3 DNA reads TGTGCCAGCACCAAAGACCTACCGGGACAGGGGGCGGGGAACACTGAAGCTTTCTTT.

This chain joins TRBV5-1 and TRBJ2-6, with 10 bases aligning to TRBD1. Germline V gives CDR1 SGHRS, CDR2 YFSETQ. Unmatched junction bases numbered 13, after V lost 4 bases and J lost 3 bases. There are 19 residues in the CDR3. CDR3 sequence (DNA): TGCGCCAGCAGCCCCGTAGTAGGGACAGGGGTGGGTGGGGCCAACGTCCTGACTTTC. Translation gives CASSPVVGTGVGGANVLTF.

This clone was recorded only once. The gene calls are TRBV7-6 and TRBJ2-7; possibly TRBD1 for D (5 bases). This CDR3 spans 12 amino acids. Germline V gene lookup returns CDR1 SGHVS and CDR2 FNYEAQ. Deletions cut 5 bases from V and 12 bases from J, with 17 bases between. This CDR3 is CASSPRTSALYF. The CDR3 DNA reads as TGTGCCAGCAGCCCCCGGACAAGCGCTTTGTACTTC.

The CDR3: CASSGPGTSGSEQYF. In nucleotides, the CDR3 is TGTGCCAGCAGCGGCCCCGGGACTAGCGGTAGTGAGCAGTACTTC. The chain couples TRBV7-9 to TRBJ2-7, with 11 bases identical to TRBD2. The CDR3 contains 15 residues. From germline, CDR1 is SEHNR and CDR2 FQNEAQ (reference sequence). Losses at the gene ends were 5 bases for V and 7 bases for J; bases not matched to a gene: 10.

The CDR3 here is CASSWGQDYEQYF. For the CDR3, the DNA is TGTGCCAGCAGCTGGGGACAGGATTACGAGCAGTACTTC. The gene calls are TRBV7-8 and TRBJ2-7, with 8 bases that match TRBD1. CDR3 size: 13 residues. V was clipped by 4 bases and J by 4 bases; unmatched bases: 3. Per germline, CDR1 SGHVS and CDR2 FQNEAQ.

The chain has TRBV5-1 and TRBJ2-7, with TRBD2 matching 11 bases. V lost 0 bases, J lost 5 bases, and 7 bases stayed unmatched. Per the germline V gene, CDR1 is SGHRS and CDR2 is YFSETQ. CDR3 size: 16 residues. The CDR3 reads CASSLGLAGGQNEQYF. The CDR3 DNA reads TGCGCCAGCAGCTTGGGGCTAGCGGGAGGACAGAACGAGCAGTACTTC. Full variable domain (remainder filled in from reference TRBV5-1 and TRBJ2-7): KAGVTQTPRYLIKTRGQQVTLSCSPISGHRSVSWYQQTPGQGLQFLFEYFSETQRNKGNFPGRFSGRQFSNSRSEMNVSTLELGDSALYLCASSLGLAGGQNEQYFGPGTRLTVT.

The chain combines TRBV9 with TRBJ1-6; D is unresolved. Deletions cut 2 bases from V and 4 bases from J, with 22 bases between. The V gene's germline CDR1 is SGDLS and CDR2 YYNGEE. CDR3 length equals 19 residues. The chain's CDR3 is CASSVQQTQVPPYNSPLHF. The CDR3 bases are TGTGCCAGCAGCGTGCAGCAGACGCAGGTACCTCCGTATAATTCACCCCTCCACTTT.

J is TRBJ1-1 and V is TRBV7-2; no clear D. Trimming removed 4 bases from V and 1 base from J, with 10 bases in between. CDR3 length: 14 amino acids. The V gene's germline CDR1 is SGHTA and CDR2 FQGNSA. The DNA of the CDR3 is TGTGCCAGCAGCTCCCTTACTTCGAACACTGAAGCTTTCTTT. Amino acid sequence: CASSSLTSNTEAFF.